What follows are 8 T cell receptor beta chains derived from one specimen sequenced in a study of shared clonotypes between healthy human individuals. Repertoires were generated with immunoSEQ multiplex PCR, while TCRdb's copy carries only in-frame clones and drops some. This sample yields about 1.1 million clones, of which approximately 80% are seen a single time; 0.52% belongs to the top ten. The sequenced sample was memory CD4+ T cells from PBMCs. The subset is: CD45RA-negative fraction. These receptors all stem from a man aged 18 to 29 in good health. Some clones in this sample may be carry-over from other donors' samples.

A few counts support this clone. The chain carries TRBV10-1 and TRBJ1-2; TRBD1 matches at 9 bases. V trimming: 4 bases; J trimming: 7 bases; junction bases outside the gene matches: 7. The CDR3 contains 14 residues. Germline values: CDR1 WNHNN, CDR2 SYGVQD (reference sequence). CDR3 loop: CASSVGTGSSGYTF. CDR3 in DNA: TGCGCCAGCAGTGTAGGGACAGGGTCATCTGGCTACACCTTC.

V usage is TRBV7-9 and J usage is TRBJ2-6; no definite D call. The CDR3 is 15 residues long. The germline V gene encodes CDR1 SEHNR and CDR2 FQNEAQ (reference sequence). Trimming cost V 3 bases and J 4 bases, with 10 bases left between them. CDR3 amino acids: CASSFMGSGANVLTF. CDR3 in DNA: TGTGCCAGCAGCTTCATGGGGTCGGGGGCCAACGTCCTGACTTTC.

V and J are TRBV7-2 and TRBJ1-1; tentatively, D is TRBD1 (6 bases). Per germline, CDR1 SGHTA and CDR2 FQGNSA. V was cut by 4 bases and J by 5 bases, with 17 bases left in between. The CDR3 extends over 15 amino acids. CDR3 DNA sequence: TGTGCCAGCAGCTCGCCATTAGGGACACTTACTGAAGCTTTCTTT. Protein product: CASSSPLGTLTEAFF.

This clone was recorded once. A much larger clone lies one base from this, so it may be a read error. The J gene is TRBJ2-5, the V gene TRBV7-6, with D unresolved. Germline-derived CDR1 and CDR2 are SGHVS and FNYEAQ. CDR3 length: 12 amino acids. Trimming shortened V by 0 bases and J by 5 bases, and 4 bases separated the two germline ends. DNA of the CDR3: TGTGCCAGCAGCTTAGCGGGGGAGACCCAGTACTTC. Amino acid sequence: CASSLAGETQYF.

The rearrangement uses TRBV7-9 and TRBJ2-7; 12 bases agree with TRBD2. After removal of 4 bases from V and 4 bases from J, the junction contained 2 bases not matched to a gene. The CDR3 is 14 amino acids. Germline CDR1 SEHNR, CDR2 FQNEAQ (reference sequence). The DNA for the CDR3 is TGTGCCAGCAGCTGGGGGACTAGCGGGTACGAGCAGTACTTC. Translated, it gives CASSWGTSGYEQYF.

This clone was recorded at least ten times. J is TRBJ1-5 and V is TRBV28; D call uncertain. This CDR3 is 15 amino acids long. V lost 1 base, J lost 0 bases, and 7 bases lay in between. Germline V gene data show CDR1 as MDHEN and CDR2 as SYDVKM. The CDR3 bases are TGTGCCAGCAGTTTATACGGTTATAGCAATCAGCCCCAGCATTTT. As protein: CASSLYGYSNQPQHF. The whole variable domain, filled in from reference TRBV28 and TRBJ1-5, reads DVKVTQSSRYLVKRTGEKVFLECVQDMDHENMFWYRQDPGLGLRLIYFSYDVKMKEKGDIPEGYSVSREKKERFSLILESASTNQTSMYLCASSLYGYSNQPQHFGDGTRLSIL.

This chain uses TRBV30 with TRBJ2-3, with 11 bases that match TRBD2. The CDR3 has 14 residues. V was pared by 4 bases and J by 2 bases, with 2 bases of the junction left unmatched. CDR1 GTSNPN and CDR2 SVGIG come from the germline V gene (reference sequence). This CDR3 reads CAWTSGGLTDTQYF. CDR3 DNA sequence: TGTGCCTGGACTAGCGGGGGGCTCACAGATACGCAGTATTTT.

This clone is a singleton in its sample. V is TRBV25-1 and J is TRBJ2-1; the match to TRBD2 covers 9 bases. Germline trimming cut 5 bases from V and 3 bases from J; bases unmatched to any gene: 8. Germline-derived CDR1 and CDR2 are MGHDK and SYGVNS. This CDR3 contains 16 residues. CDR3 protein: CASSLSGRLYYNEQFF. CDR3 sequence (DNA): TGTGCCAGCAGTCTGAGCGGGAGGCTGTACTACAATGAGCAGTTCTTC.